This TCR beta chain derives from a study of cytomegalovirus exposure and HLA in healthy donors. As for the donors, each was a healthy bone marrow donor. With respect to this clone: Antigen specificity is unknown.

The PCR used 60 Vbeta and 13 Jbeta primers. TCRdb's copy holds only in-frame clones and misses some; the assay was immunoSEQ multiplex PCR. The sample lists about 50,000 clones; roughly 80% were seen once. Germline CDR1 reads LNHDA; CDR2 reads SQIVND (reference sequence). The CDR3 spans 14 residues. Trimming removed 6 bases from V and 8 bases from J; junction bases left unmatched: 12. The study's findings and limits: The authors reported that TCR beta sequences could predict HLA-A and HLA-B alleles. These predictions were accurate for most subjects in the first cohort. In a later analysis, a genetic analysis reported fewer productive-TCR N-insertions in an Asian-associated ancestry cluster than the cohort average. Productive status was seen about 87% or about 30% of the time for most TCR beta V segments in an earlier analysis.

The rearrangement links TRBV19 to TRBJ1-2; 7 bases line up with TRBD1. The origin of this receptor is a woman aged 40-49 years in good health and CMV-seropositive. Sequencing input: PBMCs. DNA for the CDR3: TGTGCCAGTAGGTACACTGGACAGGTTGACGGCTACACCTTC. Translating it yields CASRYTGQVDGYTF.